This TCR beta chain comes out of a study of blood T cell repertoires in COVID-19. About the research overall: There were acute and convalescent COVID-19 samples, and they came from the United States, Italy and Spain. From T cells, B-cell-depleted T cells, or PBMCs came the material, which was cDNA or gDNA.

Germline lookup yields CDR1 GTSNPN and CDR2 SVGIG (reference sequence). This CDR3 has 14 amino acids. The V end lost 0 bases, the J end lost 5 bases, and 10 bases lay between the germline ends. Source study methods: Cell counts per sample came from amplifying reference gene primers. Profiling relied on immunoSEQ multiplex PCR, and the TCRdb table lists in-frame clones only, not all of them. The DNA gave D and trimming, while V, J and clone size come from that table. The table records roughly 100,000 clones, roughly 84% of them present only once. The rearrangement uses TRBV30 and TRBJ1-4; D is unresolved. The sample consisted of peripheral blood. The clonotype comes from a man between 65 and 85 years old with active or convalescent COVID-19. Written as DNA, the CDR3 is TGTGCCTGGAGTGTAGGGAGCTTCAATGAAAAACTGTTTTTT. Translation gives CAWSVGSFNEKLFF.